This T cell receptor (beta chain) comes out of a study of blood T cell repertoires in COVID-19. About the research overall: Samples came from the United States, Italy and Spain, spanning acute and convalescent COVID-19.

Germline values: CDR1 SGHRS, CDR2 YFSETQ. The CDR3 is made up of 16 amino acids. Trimming at V came to 0 bases and at J to 1 base, leaving 3 bases not matched to a gene. How the authors handled the data: Reference gene primer amplification yielded estimated nucleated cell counts. Profiled with immunoSEQ multiplex PCR; TCRdb holds only in-frame clones, not every one. V and J calls and clone size are as listed in that table; D and trimming were resolved from the DNA. This sample has roughly 400,000 clones; under 90% occur once, and the top ten carry 1.7%. Recovery among Cohort 3 donors was established by two negative PCRs, clearance, or symptom resolution.

The sequence derives from a woman under 40 who had recovered from COVID-19. The source material was PBMCs or T cells enriched from blood (not recorded which). The chain links TRBV5-1 to TRBJ2-3; TRBD2 agrees at 9 bases. CDR3 DNA sequence: TGCGCCAGCAGCTTGGACGCGGGAGGGGGCACAGATACGCAGTATTTT. Amino acid sequence: CASSLDAGGGTDTQYF.